What follows are 10 T cell receptor beta chains derived from one specimen sequenced in a study of identical twins (dated by TCRdb to the mid-2010s). The library was generated by 5' RACE. Sequencing was performed on an Illumina HiSeq 2000. TCRdb trimmed the raw reads at Q25, called clones with MiXCR and kept productive beta chains. Every CDR3 protein is listed once, alongside the most common genes and DNA of its rows. The sample records about 790,000 distinct CDR3 sequences, about 18% of which are singletons. Of the sample, about 12% is held by the ten largest clones. This sample also belongs to another study, concerning T cells expressing NK-cell markers.

Sequencing was carried out using PBMCs. Source of these receptors: a woman aged 18-30 years in good health.

This chain joins TRBV5-1 and TRBJ2-3, with 11 bases lining up with TRBD2. CDR1 SGHRS and CDR2 YFSETQ come from the germline V gene. The CDR3 is 17 residues long. V shed 1 base, J shed 1 base, and the junction held 5 bases outside the gene matches. The CDR3 DNA is TGCGCCAGCAGCTTGACGGGACTAGCGGACCGCACAGATACGCAGTATTTT. It codes for CASSLTGLADRTDTQYF.

This clonotype was seen more than once but under ten times. This chain joins TRBV4-3 and TRBJ2-3; TRBD2 might be the D (5 bases). Germline values: CDR1 LGHNA, CDR2 YSLEER. The V and J ends lost 0 bases and 4 bases respectively, with 11 bases between them. This CDR3 is built from 15 residues. The CDR3 DNA follows: TGCGCCAGCAGCCAAGATCTAGTCGGGGCAGATACGCAGTATTTT. Translating gives CASSQDLVGADTQYF.

This clonotype was counted a few times. V and J are TRBV5-1 and TRBJ2-5, with TRBD1 as a possible D gene (6 bases). The germline gives CDR1 SGHRS, CDR2 YFSETQ. The CDR3 has 14 residues. V lost 4 bases and J lost 3, with 13 bases in between. DNA for the CDR3: TGCGCCAGCAGCCCCGGACCAGGGGAAGAGACCCAGTACTTC. Its protein product is CASSPGPGEETQYF.

This clonotype has ten or more counts. The rearrangement joins TRBV7-9 to TRBJ2-3, with unresolved D. Trimming removed 5 bases from V and 4 bases from J, with 4 bases in between. Germline V gives CDR1 SEHNR, CDR2 FQNEAQ (reference sequence). CDR3 length equals 11 residues. This chain's CDR3 is CASSQSDTQYF. In DNA form, the CDR3 reads TGTGCCAGCAGCCAATCAGATACGCAGTATTTT.

The V and J genes are TRBV29-1 and TRBJ2-5; D perhaps matches TRBD1 (6 bases). The CDR3 length is 13 residues. Germline V gives CDR1 SQVTM, CDR2 ANQGSEA. V shed 5 bases and J shed 5 bases, with 15 bases lying between them. In DNA form, the CDR3 reads TGCAGCGTTCGTAAAACAGGGTGGGAGACCCAGTACTTC. Residues: CSVRKTGWETQYF.

This rearrangement joins TRBV6-5 to TRBJ2-7; D is possibly TRBD1 (5 bases). This CDR3 comprises 12 residues. Trimming took 5 bases from V and 9 from J, leaving 14 bases between them. Germline CDR1 is MNHEY and CDR2 is SVGAGI. This CDR3 reads CASSHTGPVQYF. The CDR3, as DNA: TGTGCCAGCAGTCACACAGGACCCGTGCAGTACTTC.

The rearrangement links TRBV20-1 to TRBJ2-7; 9 nucleotides agree with TRBD1. CDR1 is DFQATT, CDR2 SNEGSKA, per germline (reference sequence). The CDR3 contains 15 residues. Trimming removed 3 bases from V and 6 bases from J; junction bases left unmatched: 12. CDR3 amino acids: CSARGWDRVRTEQYF. CDR3 DNA: TGCAGTGCTAGGGGTTGGGACAGGGTAAGGACCGAGCAGTACTTC.

The V and J genes are TRBV11-2 and TRBJ2-3; 9 bases fit TRBD2. The ends lost 2 bases at V and 2 bases at J; junction bases unmatched: 5. The CDR3 contains 16 residues. CDR1 and CDR2 from the germline V gene are SGHAT and FQNNGV. The CDR3 protein is CASSLSAGGITDTQYF. CDR3 DNA: TGTGCCAGCAGCTTAAGTGCGGGAGGGATCACAGATACGCAGTATTTT.

This clonotype was detected a few times. The CDR3 coding sequence is TGTGCCAGCAGCTTACCGGGAGTGAACACCGGGGAGCTGTTTTTT. Its translation is CASSLPGVNTGELFF. This chain connects TRBV7-9 to TRBJ2-2, with a possible D match to TRBD2 (6 bases). Germline values: CDR1 SEHNR, CDR2 FQNEAQ (reference sequence). Trimming took off 2 bases at V and 1 base at J, with 8 bases between the two ends. The CDR3 length is 15 residues.

The V gene is TRBV20-1, the J gene TRBJ2-5; 9 bases are a match to TRBD1. V trimming: 4 bases; J trimming: 7 bases; junction bases outside the gene matches: 7. CDR1 and CDR2 from the germline V gene are DFQATT and SNEGSKA (reference sequence). The CDR3 spans 13 residues. Here the CDR3 reads CSATAGTGRTQYF. CDR3 nucleotide sequence: TGCAGTGCTACGGCCGGGACAGGGAGGACCCAGTACTTC.